This T cell receptor (beta chain) was recovered during a study of immune evolution from preneoplasia to lung adenocarcinoma. CDR3 length equals 16 residues. In germline, CDR1 is SGHTA, CDR2 FQGTGA. Trimming cost V 1 base and J 5 bases; bases outside gene matches: 6. Data came from immunoSEQ multiplex PCR; TCRdb stores just in-frame clones and leaves some out. The sample includes 6,600 or so clones, over 60% of them seen just once. The sequence came from a person aged 55-80 years with lung adenocarcinoma. V gene TRBV7-3 combines with J gene TRBJ2-3; 10 nucleotides match TRBD2. The specimen was FFPE lung adenocarcinoma in situ tissue. The CDR3 region has the DNA TGTGCCAGCAGCTTAAAAGCGGGGGGGCGTCGAGATACGCAGTATTTT. Residues: CASSLKAGGRRDTQYF.